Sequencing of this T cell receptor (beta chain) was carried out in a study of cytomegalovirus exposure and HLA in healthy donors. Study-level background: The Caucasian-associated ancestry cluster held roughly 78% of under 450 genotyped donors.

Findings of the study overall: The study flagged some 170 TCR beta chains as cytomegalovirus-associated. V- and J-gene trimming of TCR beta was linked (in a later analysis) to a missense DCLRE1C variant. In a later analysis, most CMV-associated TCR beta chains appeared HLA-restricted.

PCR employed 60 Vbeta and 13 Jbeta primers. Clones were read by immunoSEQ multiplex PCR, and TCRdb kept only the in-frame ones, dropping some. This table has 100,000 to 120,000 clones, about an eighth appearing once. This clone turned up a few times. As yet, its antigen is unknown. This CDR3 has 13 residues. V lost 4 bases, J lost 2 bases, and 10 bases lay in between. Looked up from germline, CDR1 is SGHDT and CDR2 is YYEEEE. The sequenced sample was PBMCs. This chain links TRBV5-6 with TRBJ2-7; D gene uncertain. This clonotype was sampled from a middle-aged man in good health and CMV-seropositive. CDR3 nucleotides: TGTGCCAGCAGCGGCACAGCTGCCTACGAGCAGTACTTC. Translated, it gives CASSGTAAYEQYF.